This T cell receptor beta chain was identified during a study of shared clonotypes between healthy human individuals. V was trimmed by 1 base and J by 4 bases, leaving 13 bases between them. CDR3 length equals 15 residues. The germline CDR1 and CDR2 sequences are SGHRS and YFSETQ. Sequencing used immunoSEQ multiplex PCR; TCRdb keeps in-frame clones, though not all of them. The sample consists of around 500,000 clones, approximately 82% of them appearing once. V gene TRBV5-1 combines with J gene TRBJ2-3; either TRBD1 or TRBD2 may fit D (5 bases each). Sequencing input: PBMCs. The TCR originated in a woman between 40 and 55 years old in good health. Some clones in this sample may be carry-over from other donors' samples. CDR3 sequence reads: CASSLWQGSADTQYF. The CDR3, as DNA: TGCGCCAGCAGCTTGTGGCAGGGTAGCGCAGATACGCAGTATTTT.